Presented here are 20 T cell receptor beta chains from one specimen sequenced in a study of vaccination and CD4 T cells after COVID-19. CD4+ T cells that had been cultured provided DNA sequenced with the Oncomine TCR Beta short-read assay. TCRdb redid the calling of the PCR reads with MiXCR, one entry per CDR3 protein. The sample includes some 11,000 distinct CDR3 sequences, roughly 82% of them seen just once. Treatment in this sample: approximately 9-day PBMC culture with coronavirus spike peptide pools or control peptides (ViraFEST assay). Their cognate antigens are unknown. The sequenced sample consisted of CD4+ T cells from blood, cultured in vitro. These TCRs come from a human donor who had recovered from COVID-19.

A few counts support this clonotype. V is TRBV27 and J is TRBJ2-3; D is unresolved. Deletions cut 5 bases from V and 0 bases from J, with 15 bases between. Germline V gives CDR1 MNHEY, CDR2 SMNVEV (reference sequence). The CDR3 contains 16 residues. CDR3 sequence reads: CASSPSRVVSTDTQYF. CDR3 nucleotides: TGTGCCAGCAGTCCTAGTAGGGTGGTTAGCACAGATACGCAGTATTTT.

The chain recombines TRBV27 with TRBJ2-7; 10 nucleotides line up with TRBD1. The CDR3 extends over 13 amino acids. CDR1 is MNHEY, CDR2 SMNVEV, per germline (reference sequence). Unmatched junction bases numbered 5, after V lost 5 bases and J lost 7 bases. The CDR3 bases are TGTGCCAGCAGTCGACAGGGGGCGCGTGAGCAGTACTTC. Translation: CASSRQGAREQYF.

The rearrangement uses TRBV7-7 and TRBJ1-1; D unresolved. The CDR3 is 13 amino acids. Trimming shortened V by 1 base and J by 1 base, and 4 bases separated the two germline ends. In germline, CDR1 is SSHAT, CDR2 FNYEAQ (reference sequence). Written as DNA, the CDR3 is TGTGCCAGCAGCTTAGACACGAACACTGAAGCTTTCTTT. This sequence encodes CASSLDTNTEAFF.

The rearrangement uses TRBV6-1 and TRBJ1-6; D remains unclear. CDR3 length: 14 residues. Germline V gene data show CDR1 as MNHNS and CDR2 as SASEGT. V was clipped by 4 bases and J by 4 bases, with 8 bases between them. The CDR3 protein is CASSAGPYNSPLHF. DNA of the CDR3: TGTGCCAGCAGTGCCGGACCTTATAATTCACCCCTCCACTTT.

This clonotype came up a few times. The J gene is TRBJ2-2, the V gene TRBV27, with a weak D call TRBD2 (6 bases). CDR1 MNHEY and CDR2 SMNVEV come from the germline V gene (reference sequence). The CDR3 runs 17 residues. V shed 6 bases and J shed 4 bases, with 21 bases lying between them. The CDR3 reads CASSRWTGLVGTGELFF. Here the CDR3 DNA reads TGTGCCAGCAGCCGTTGGACGGGACTTGTCGGCACCGGGGAGCTGTTTTTT.

The chain combines TRBV7-9 with TRBJ1-5; 7 bases map to TRBD1. Germline-derived CDR1 and CDR2 are SEHNR and FQNEAQ (reference sequence). After removal of 0 bases from V and 3 bases from J, the junction contained 2 bases not matched to a gene. The CDR3 is 15 residues long. The CDR3 nucleotides are TGTGCCAGCAGCTTAGCTGGGACAGACAATCAGCCCCAGCATTTT. Its protein product is CASSLAGTDNQPQHF.

V gene TRBV11-2 combines with J gene TRBJ2-1, with TRBD2 matching over 8 bases. Germline lookup yields CDR1 SGHAT and CDR2 FQNNGV. The CDR3 length is 18 residues. V dropped 1 base and J dropped 0; count of bases not matched to a gene: 8. The CDR3 region is CASSLGGASGSSYNEQFF. The CDR3 coding sequence is TGTGCCAGCAGCTTAGGAGGTGCCAGCGGGAGCTCCTACAATGAGCAGTTCTTC.

The chain combines TRBV25-1 with TRBJ1-6, with D unresolved. V dropped 5 bases and J dropped 6 bases, with 14 bases sitting between them. This CDR3 has 15 amino acids. Germline V CDR1 and CDR2: MGHDK, SYGVNS. The CDR3 loop reads CASSINSPFNSPLHF. CDR3 nucleotides: TGTGCCAGCAGTATCAACAGTCCATTTAATTCACCCCTCCACTTT.

The gene calls are TRBV30 and TRBJ2-5, with 12 bases lining up with TRBD2. V shed 4 bases, J shed 2 bases, and the junction held 5 bases outside the gene matches. The length of the CDR3 is 15 residues. Germline CDR1 reads GTSNPN; CDR2 reads SVGIG (reference sequence). CDR3 region: CAWNQLAGGQETQYF. The CDR3 DNA sequence: TGTGCCTGGAATCAACTAGCGGGAGGACAAGAGACCCAGTACTTC.

The chain has TRBV6-2 or TRBV6-3 and TRBJ1-5; a weak D match, TRBD1 (5 bases). Deletions cut 8 bases from V and 0 bases from J, with 14 bases between. This CDR3 is 15 amino acids long. Looked up from germline, CDR1 is MNHEY and CDR2 is SVGEGT. The CDR3 sequence: CASDRGESSNQPQHF. CDR3 coding DNA: TGTGCCAGCGATCGGGGGGAAAGTAGCAATCAGCCCCAGCATTTT.

The genes are TRBV12-3 or TRBV12-4 and TRBJ1-5; D is possibly TRBD1 (5 bases). This CDR3 is 15 amino acids long. Deletions cut 8 bases from V and 0 bases from J, with 14 bases between. The CDR3 protein is CASRKSDNSNQPQHF. CDR3 coding DNA: TGTGCCAGCCGTAAATCGGACAATAGCAATCAGCCCCAGCATTTT.

The chain carries TRBV7-2 and TRBJ2-2, with 7 positions matching TRBD1. This CDR3 is 15 amino acids long. V trimming: 6 bases; J trimming: 1 base; junction bases outside the gene matches: 5. Germline lookup yields CDR1 SGHTA and CDR2 FQGNSA. CDR3 protein: CASSSGQQNTGELFF. CDR3 DNA sequence: TGTGCCAGCAGTTCGGGACAGCAGAACACCGGGGAGCTGTTTTTT.

This clonotype was recorded once. V and J are TRBV7-6 and TRBJ2-5; no definite D call. Looked up from germline, CDR1 is SGHVS and CDR2 is FNYEAQ. The CDR3 spans 15 residues. Trimming removed 1 base from V and 2 bases from J, with 11 bases in between. The CDR3 here is CASSLGGVGQETQYF. In DNA form, the CDR3 reads TGTGCCAGCAGCTTAGGTGGGGTGGGTCAAGAGACCCAGTACTTC.

The chain couples TRBV7-2 to TRBJ2-5; TRBD1 aligns across 10 bases. This CDR3 region has 13 residues. The J segment lost 7 bases and the V segment lost 2 bases, leaving 1 base of the junction unmatched. Germline CDR1 is SGHTA and CDR2 is FQGNSA. CDR3 sequence: CASSLRDRGTQYF. The DNA for the CDR3 is TGTGCCAGCAGCTTACGGGACAGGGGGACCCAGTACTTC.

The chain links TRBV27 to TRBJ1-2, with D possibly being TRBD1 (6 bases). The V and J ends lost 8 bases and 4 bases respectively, with 17 bases between them. The CDR3 covers 14 residues. In germline, CDR1 is MNHEY, CDR2 SMNVEV (reference sequence). DNA for the CDR3: TGTGCCAGCTATTCCGGGGGGGCGCTCTATGGCTACACCTTC. It codes for CASYSGGALYGYTF.

The chain combines TRBV27 with TRBJ2-3; D uncertain. Per germline, CDR1 MNHEY and CDR2 SMNVEV (reference sequence). This CDR3 is built from 15 residues. V was trimmed by 0 bases and J by 1 base, leaving 8 bases between them. The chain's CDR3 is CASSLSPSGTDTQYF. CDR3 bases: TGTGCCAGCAGTTTATCTCCTTCTGGCACAGATACGCAGTATTTT.

The sample holds one count of this clonotype. This sequence joins TRBV20-1 and TRBJ2-3; the D gene is possibly TRBD1 (6 bases). Per the germline V gene, CDR1 is DFQATT and CDR2 is SNEGSKA (reference sequence). With 5 bases removed from V and 2 bases from J, the gap between germline ends came to 17 bases. CDR3 length: 15 amino acids. The CDR3 here is CSAGPRTAFTDTQYF. CDR3 coding DNA: TGCAGTGCTGGGCCCAGGACAGCCTTCACAGATACGCAGTATTTT.

The V gene is TRBV19, the J gene TRBJ2-7; D unclear. Germline V gives CDR1 LNHDA, CDR2 SQIVND (reference sequence). The CDR3 contains 13 residues. V was trimmed by 7 bases and J by 0 bases, leaving 10 bases between them. CDR3 in amino acids: CASMDPSSYEQYF. CDR3 DNA: TGTGCCAGTATGGACCCCAGCTCCTACGAGCAGTACTTC.

This chain uses TRBV27 with TRBJ2-2; D may be TRBD1 or TRBD2 (7 bases each). Germline V CDR1 and CDR2: MNHEY, SMNVEV (reference sequence). CDR3 size: 15 residues. V was cut by 8 bases and J by 6 bases, with 19 bases left in between. CDR3 sequence: CASGAQGRGPGELFF. The CDR3 DNA follows: TGTGCCAGCGGGGCTCAGGGGAGGGGGCCCGGGGAGCTGTTTTTT.

The table lists this clonotype with a few counts. The V and J genes are TRBV6-2 or TRBV6-3 and TRBJ1-2; D not resolved. CDR1 is MNHEY and CDR2 is SVGEGT in the germline V gene. Between the trimmed V and J ends, which lost 2 bases and 4 bases, there was a span of 5 bases. The length of the CDR3 is 12 residues. CDR3: CASSYGPYGYTF. CDR3 bases: TGTGCCAGCAGTTACGGGCCCTATGGCTACACCTTC.